What follows are 5 T cell receptor beta chains derived from one specimen sequenced in a study of cytomegalovirus exposure and HLA in healthy donors. In the PCR, 60 Vbeta and 13 Jbeta primers were used. TCRdb's table, derived via immunoSEQ multiplex PCR, lists solely in-frame clones and lacks some. The repertoire table contains 100,000 to 150,000 clones. Input material: PBMCs. The receptors shown here come from a man aged 35-49 years in good health and CMV-seronegative.

V and J are TRBV7-9 and TRBJ2-2; 8 positions match TRBD2. The CDR3 totals 16 residues. Germline V gene data show CDR1 as SEHNR and CDR2 as FQNEAQ (reference sequence). V dropped 5 bases and J dropped 5; count of bases not matched to a gene: 10. The CDR3: CASSPQDGRVTGELFF. The CDR3 DNA is TGTGCCAGCAGCCCCCAGGACGGGAGGGTGACCGGGGAGCTGTTTTTT.

The rearrangement links TRBV6-1 to TRBJ2-5; D not certain. In germline, CDR1 is MNHNS, CDR2 SASEGT. CDR3 length: 15 residues. Trimming took off 2 bases at V and 1 base at J, with 11 bases between the two ends. CDR3 nucleotides: TGTGCCAGCAGTGAACTCTTGCTACTCCAAGAGACCCAGTACTTC. Translating gives CASSELLLLQETQYF.

This chain joins TRBV7-9 and TRBJ2-2; no clear D gene. V dropped 5 bases and J dropped 0 bases, with 10 bases sitting between them. The CDR3 contains 15 residues. Per germline, CDR1 SEHNR and CDR2 FQNEAQ (reference sequence). DNA for the CDR3: TGTGCCAGCAGCCATAGTGCCGCGAACACCGGGGAGCTGTTTTTT. Translating it yields CASSHSAANTGELFF.

This rearrangement joins TRBV5-4 to TRBJ1-5; 8 bases agree with TRBD1. The CDR3 extends over 18 amino acids. Germline lookup yields CDR1 SGHNT and CDR2 YYREEE (reference sequence). Trimming at V came to 3 bases and at J to 4 bases, leaving 15 bases not matched to a gene. CDR3 in amino acids: CASSSPTAGGKTNQPQHF. The CDR3 nucleotides are TGTGCCAGCAGCTCACCGACGGCAGGGGGCAAGACGAATCAGCCCCAGCATTTT.

The chain joins TRBV11-3 to TRBJ2-7; TRBD2 is a possible D gene (6 bases). The germline V gene has CDR1 SGHNT and CDR2 YENEEA. This CDR3 has 15 residues. The V end lost 1 base, the J end lost 2 bases, and 12 bases lay between the germline ends. CDR3 region: CASSLVRGGPYEQYF. CDR3 bases: TGTGCCAGCAGCTTAGTTCGGGGAGGCCCCTACGAGCAGTACTTC.